The rows below give T cell receptor beta chains drawn from one sample of a study of blood T cell repertoires in COVID-19. The data were produced by immunoSEQ multiplex PCR, yet TCRdb's version contains in-frame clones alone and is incomplete. The sample has 200,000 to 300,000 clones, around 85% seen once; the top ten hold less than 8%. Sequencing was carried out using peripheral blood. These receptors originate from a man in his 60s with acute or convalescent COVID-19. CDR3s include the opening cysteine and the closing phenylalanine or tryptophan. The order of the fields is D gene, clone size, V gene, J gene, CDR3 DNA, CDR3 protein. D genes are given only for firm matches. For some rows the clone size is stated as once, few or many, or as a class when expanded; others skip it.

>TRBD2|.|TRBV7-3|TRBJ2-3
TGTGCCAGCAGCTTAGCGGGAGGCTTCACAGATACGCAGTATTTT
CASSLAGGFTDTQYF
>TRBD2|.|TRBV20-1|TRBJ2-7
TGCAGTGCTAGTGGGGCGGGACTAGCGGGGGGACTTTCCTACGAGCAGTACTTC
CSASGAGLAGGLSYEQYF
>.|.|TRBV12-3/TRBV12-4|TRBJ1-1
TGTGCCAGCAGTTTAGAGAGAAGTGAAGCTTTCTTT
CASSLERSEAFF
>.|.|TRBV30|TRBJ1-1
TGTGCCCGATCGGAGGCGCGTGACACTGAAGCTTTCTTT
CARSEARDTEAFF
>TRBD1|.|TRBV5-1|TRBJ1-2
TGCGCCAGCAGCTCGGACAGGGGGATTAACTATGGCTACACCTTC
CASSSDRGINYGYTF
>.|.|TRBV4-1|TRBJ2-7
TGCGCCAGCAGCCTCTCACAAGCCTACGAGCAGTACTTC
CASSLSQAYEQYF
>TRBD1|.|TRBV7-6|TRBJ2-2
TGTGCCAGCAGCTTGCGTCTTACCGGGACAGGGGTCACCGGGGAGCTGTTTTTT
CASSLRLTGTGVTGELFF
>.|few|TRBV28|TRBJ2-7
TGTGCCAGCAGTTTTTACGACAGATTCCTTCGACCTGCCTACGAGCAGTACTTC
CASSFYDRFLRPAYEQYF
>.|once|TRBV28|TRBJ1-4
TGTGCCAGCAGTTTGGTGACAGCCTCCGCAACTAATGAAAAACTGTTTTTT
CASSLVTASATNEKLFF
>.|.|TRBV5-1|TRBJ2-7
TGCGCCAGCAGCTTTGTTAGCTCCTACGAGCAGTACTTC
CASSFVSSYEQYF
>TRBD1|.|TRBV6-5|TRBJ2-7
TGTGCCAGCAGTTACTCAGGACAGGGGGCAAGATACGAGCAGTACTTC
CASSYSGQGARYEQYF
>.|.|TRBV6-5|TRBJ2-1
TGTGCCAGCAGTTACAGGGGTCCAGGCAATGAGCAGTTCTTC
CASSYRGPGNEQFF